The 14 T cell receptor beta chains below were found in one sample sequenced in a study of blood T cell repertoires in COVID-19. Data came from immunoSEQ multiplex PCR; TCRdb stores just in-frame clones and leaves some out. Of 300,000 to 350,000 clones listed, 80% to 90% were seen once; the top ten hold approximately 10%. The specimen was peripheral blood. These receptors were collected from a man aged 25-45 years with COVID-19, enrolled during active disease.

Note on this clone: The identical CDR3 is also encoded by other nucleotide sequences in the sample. The DNA for the CDR3 is TGTGCCACCAGTGACCCGGACAGGAACTATGGCTACACCTTC. It specifies CATSDPDRNYGYTF. The chain links TRBV24-1 to TRBJ1-2; TRBD1 aligns across 7 bases. V was clipped by 4 bases and J by 2 bases; unmatched bases: 3. The CDR3 sequence is 14 residues long. Germline V gives CDR1 KGHDR, CDR2 SFDVKD.

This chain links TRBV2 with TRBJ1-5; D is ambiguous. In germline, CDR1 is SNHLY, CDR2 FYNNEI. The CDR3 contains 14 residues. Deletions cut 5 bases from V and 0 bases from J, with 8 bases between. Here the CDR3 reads CASSTAFSNQPQHF. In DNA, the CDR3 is TGTGCCAGCAGTACAGCTTTTAGCAATCAGCCCCAGCATTTT. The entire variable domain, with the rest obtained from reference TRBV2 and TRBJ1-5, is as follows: EPEVTQTPSHQVTQMGQEVILRCVPISNHLYFYWYRQILGQKVEFLVSFYNNEISEKSEIFDDQFSVERPDGSNFTLKIRSTKLEDSAMYFCASSTAFSNQPQHFGDGTRLSIL.

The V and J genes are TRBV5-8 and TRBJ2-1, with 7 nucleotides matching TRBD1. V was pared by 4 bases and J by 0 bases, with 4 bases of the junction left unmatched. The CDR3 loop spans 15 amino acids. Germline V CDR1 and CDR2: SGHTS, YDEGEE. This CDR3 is CASSLTGSSYNEQFF. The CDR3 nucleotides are TGTGCCAGCAGCCTGACAGGGAGCTCCTACAATGAGCAGTTCTTC.

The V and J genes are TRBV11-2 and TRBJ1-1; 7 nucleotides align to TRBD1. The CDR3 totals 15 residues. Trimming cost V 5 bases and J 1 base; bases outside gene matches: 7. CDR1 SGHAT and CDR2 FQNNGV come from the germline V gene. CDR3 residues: CASSILNRGNTEAFF. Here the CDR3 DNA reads TGTGCCAGCAGCATTTTGAACAGGGGGAACACTGAAGCTTTCTTT. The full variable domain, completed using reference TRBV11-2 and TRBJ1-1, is EAGVAQSPRYKIIEKRQSVAFWCNPISGHATLYWYQQILGQGPKLLIQFQNNGVVDDSQLPKDRFSAERLKGVDSTLKIQPAKLEDSAVYLCASSILNRGNTEAFFGQGTRLTVV.

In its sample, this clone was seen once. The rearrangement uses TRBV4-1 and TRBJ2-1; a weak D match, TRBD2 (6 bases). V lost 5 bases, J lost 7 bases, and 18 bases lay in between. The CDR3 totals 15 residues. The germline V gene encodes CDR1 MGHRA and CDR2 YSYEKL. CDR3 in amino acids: CASSAQLAPRNEQFF. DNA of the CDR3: TGCGCCAGCAGCGCTCAACTAGCCCCAAGAAATGAGCAGTTCTTC.

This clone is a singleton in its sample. The CDR3 spells CASSYSGSSTGELFF. DNA for the CDR3: TGTGCCAGCAGCTATAGCGGGAGTTCGACCGGGGAGCTGTTTTTT. The V and J genes are TRBV7-7 and TRBJ2-2; 9 bases map to TRBD2. The trim removed 4 bases at V and 5 bases at J, leaving 5 bases unmatched. The length of the CDR3 is 15 residues. Germline assignment: CDR1 SSHAT and CDR2 FNYEAQ (reference sequence).

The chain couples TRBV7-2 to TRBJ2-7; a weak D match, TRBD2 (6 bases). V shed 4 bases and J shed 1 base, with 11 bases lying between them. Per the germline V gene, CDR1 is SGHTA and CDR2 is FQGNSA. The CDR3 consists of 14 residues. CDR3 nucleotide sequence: TGTGCCAGCAGCTCTGGACTACAATCCTACGAGCAGTACTTC. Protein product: CASSSGLQSYEQYF. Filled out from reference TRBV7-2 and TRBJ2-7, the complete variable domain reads GAGVSQSPSNKVTEKGKDVELRCDPISGHTALYWYRQSLGQGLEFLIYFQGNSAPDKSGLPSDRFSAERTGGSVSTLTIQRTQQEDSAVYLCASSSGLQSYEQYFGPGTRLTVT.

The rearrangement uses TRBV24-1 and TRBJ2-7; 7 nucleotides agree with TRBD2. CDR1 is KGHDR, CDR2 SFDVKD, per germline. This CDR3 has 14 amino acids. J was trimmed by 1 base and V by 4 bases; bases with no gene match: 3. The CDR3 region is CATSEGGPSYEQYF. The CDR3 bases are TGTGCCACCAGTGAGGGAGGGCCGTCCTACGAGCAGTACTTC.

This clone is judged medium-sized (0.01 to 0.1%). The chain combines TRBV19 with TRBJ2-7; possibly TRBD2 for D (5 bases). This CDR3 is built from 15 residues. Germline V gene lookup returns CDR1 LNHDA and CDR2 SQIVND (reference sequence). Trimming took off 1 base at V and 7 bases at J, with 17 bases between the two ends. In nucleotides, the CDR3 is TGTGCCAGTAGTATAGTGGGAGAAGTTTCGAGGGAGCAGTACTTC. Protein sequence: CASSIVGEVSREQYF.

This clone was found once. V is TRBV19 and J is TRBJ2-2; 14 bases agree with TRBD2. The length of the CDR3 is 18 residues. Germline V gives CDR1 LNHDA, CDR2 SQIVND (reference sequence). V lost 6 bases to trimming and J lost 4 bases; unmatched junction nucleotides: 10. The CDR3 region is CASSLGLAGGRGTGELFF. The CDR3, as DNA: TGTGCCAGTAGCCTCGGACTAGCGGGGGGCCGTGGCACCGGGGAGCTGTTTTTT.

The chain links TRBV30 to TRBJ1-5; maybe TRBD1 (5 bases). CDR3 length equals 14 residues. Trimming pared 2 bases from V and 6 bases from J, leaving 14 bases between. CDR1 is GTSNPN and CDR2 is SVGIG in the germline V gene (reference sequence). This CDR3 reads CAWSTLAGGQPQHF. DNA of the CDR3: TGTGCCTGGAGTACCCTAGCGGGGGGTCAGCCCCAGCATTTT.

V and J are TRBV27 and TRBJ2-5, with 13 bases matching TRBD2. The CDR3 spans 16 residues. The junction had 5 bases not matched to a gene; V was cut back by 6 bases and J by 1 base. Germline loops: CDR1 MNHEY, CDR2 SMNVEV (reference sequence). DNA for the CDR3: TGTGCCAGCAGCACAGGACTAGCGGGAGTCCAAGAGACCCAGTACTTC. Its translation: CASSTGLAGVQETQYF.

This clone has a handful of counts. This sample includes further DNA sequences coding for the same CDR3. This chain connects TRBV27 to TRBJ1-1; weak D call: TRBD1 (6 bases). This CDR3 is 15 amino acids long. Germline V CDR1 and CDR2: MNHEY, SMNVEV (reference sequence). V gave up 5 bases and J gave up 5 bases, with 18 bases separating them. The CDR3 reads CASSVRDKSRTEAFF. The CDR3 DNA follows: TGTGCCAGCAGTGTAAGGGACAAAAGTAGGACTGAAGCTTTCTTT.

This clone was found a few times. CDR3 protein: CASTEKAGVYADTQYF. The CDR3 DNA reads TGTGCCAGCACCGAGAAAGCGGGAGTGTATGCAGATACGCAGTATTTT. This chain connects TRBV27 to TRBJ2-3; 8 nucleotides agree with TRBD2. CDR1 and CDR2 (germline): MNHEY, SMNVEV (reference sequence). This CDR3 is built from 16 residues. Trimming took 7 bases from V and 4 from J; bases not matched to a gene: 13.